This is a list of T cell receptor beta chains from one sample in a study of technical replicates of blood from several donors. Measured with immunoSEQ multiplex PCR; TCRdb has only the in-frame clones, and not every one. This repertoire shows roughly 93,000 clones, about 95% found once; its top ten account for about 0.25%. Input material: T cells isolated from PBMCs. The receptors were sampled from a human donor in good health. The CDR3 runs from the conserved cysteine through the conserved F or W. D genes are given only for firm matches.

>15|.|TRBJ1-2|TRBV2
TGTGCCAGCAGTGAAGCAGCAGGGGTGGGCTATGGCTACACCTTC
CASSEAAGVGYGYTF
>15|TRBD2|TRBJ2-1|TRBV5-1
TGCGCCAGCCTCCGCTCGGGACTAGCTTCAGATGAGCAGTTCTTC
CASLRSGLASDEQFF
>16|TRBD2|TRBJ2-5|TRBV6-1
TGTGCCAGCAGTGAGATTAGCGGGGGGGCCGGGGAGACCCAGTACTTC
CASSEISGGAGETQYF
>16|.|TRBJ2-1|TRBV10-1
TGCGCCAGCAGTGAGCGGCTAGCCGAATCCTACAATGAGCAGTTCTTC
CASSERLAESYNEQFF
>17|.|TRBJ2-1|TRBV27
TGTGCCAGCAGTCCGATCCCTACTAGAGTCCTCTACAATGAGCAGTTCTTC
CASSPIPTRVLYNEQFF
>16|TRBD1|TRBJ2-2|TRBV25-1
TGTGCCAGCAGTGACCCGACAGGGATCACCACCGGGGAGCTGTTTTTT
CASSDPTGITTGELFF
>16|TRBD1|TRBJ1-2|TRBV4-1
TGCGCCAGCAGCCATACTCTGGACAGGGAAGAGGGGGGCTACACCTTC
CASSHTLDREEGGYTF
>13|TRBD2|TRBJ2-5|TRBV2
TGTGCCAGCACGGGAGGGGAGGGAGAGACCCAGTACTTC
CASTGGEGETQYF
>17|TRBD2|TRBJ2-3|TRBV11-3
TGTGCCAGCAGCTTGGGCATACTAGCGGACCTATCAGATACGCAGTATTTT
CASSLGILADLSDTQYF
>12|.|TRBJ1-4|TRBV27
TGTGCCAGCAGCACCCGGGGTGAAAAACTGTTTTTT
CASSTRGEKLFF
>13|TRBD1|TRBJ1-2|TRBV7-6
TGTGCCAGCAGCTTTCCAGGGGGCTATGGCTACACCTTC
CASSFPGGYGYTF
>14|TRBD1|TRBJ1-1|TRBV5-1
TGCGCCAGCAGCCCTGGGCAGGGGGCGGTTGAAGCTTTCTTT
CASSPGQGAVEAFF
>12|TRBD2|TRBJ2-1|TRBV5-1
TGCGCCAGCAGCTTGAGCGGGGGGGCCGAGTTCTTC
CASSLSGGAEFF
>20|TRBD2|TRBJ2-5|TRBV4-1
TGCGCCAGCAGCCAATTTACTACCGGGACTAGCCAGAGATTACAAGAGACCCAGTACTTC
CASSQFTTGTSQRLQETQYF